The clone carrying this T cell receptor (beta chain) was observed a handful of times. The entry originates in a study of immune characterization of retroperitoneal liposarcoma. One entry per CDR3 protein, called by TCRdb with MiXCR from the PCR reads. Here the sample spans 7,900 or so distinct CDR3 sequences, about two fifths being singletons. The germline V gene has CDR1 WNHNN and CDR2 SYGVQD (reference sequence). V shed 5 bases, J shed 4 bases, and the junction held 11 bases outside the gene matches. The CDR3 has 16 residues. The source is a male donor with retroperitoneal liposarcoma. V is TRBV10-1 and J is TRBJ2-1, with TRBD2 matching over 7 bases. The sequencing sample was made of tumor tissue. CDR3 DNA sequence: TGCGCCAGCAGTTCATGGAGCGGGAATCGATACAATGAGCAGTTCTTC. This sequence encodes CASSSWSGNRYNEQFF.